These 6 T cell receptor beta chains were all obtained from the same sample, sequenced in a study of Tregs in tolerant kidney transplant recipients. Profiling relied on immunoSEQ multiplex PCR, and the TCRdb table lists in-frame clones only, not all of them. Its clone listing holds thousands of clones. Recipients received nonmyeloablative bone marrow transplants from related graft donors, with transient mixed chimerism. Specimen: CD4+ T cells from blood (PBMCs), collected 6 months after the transplant. All receptors come from a human patient who received a combined kidney and bone marrow transplant. Some T cells may be the graft donor's.

In the case of this clone: The sequence runs out 3 residues before the end of the CDR3; the remainder is reconstructed from the germline J gene. V and J are TRBV12-3 or TRBV12-4 and TRBJ2-1; the match to TRBD2 covers 10 bases. The CDR3 length is 15 residues. Trimming took 7 bases from V and 9 from J; bases not matched to a gene: 12. The CDR3 sequence: CASIKNRAGGPEQFF. The sequenced CDR3 bases are TGTGCCAGCATCAAGAATCGAGCGGGAGGGCCTGAG.

For this clone: Read sequence stops 3 residues before the CDR3 end, and the germline J gene provides the missing end. The rearrangement joins TRBV9 to TRBJ2-3, with no clear D. V was trimmed by 4 bases and J by 0 bases, leaving 12 bases between them. The CDR3 is 15 residues long. Germline values: CDR1 SGDLS, CDR2 YYNGEE. The covered CDR3 bases are TGTGCCAGCAGCCCTCAGACTCGAAGCACAGATACG. As protein: CASSPQTRSTDT. The whole CDR3 reads CASSPQTRSTDTQYF.

Comments on this clone: The sequenced fragment ends 3 residues before the CDR3 boundary, so the rest is inferred from the germline J gene. The chain combines TRBV14 with TRBJ2-7, with TRBD2 matching over 13 bases. Germline CDR1 SGHDN, CDR2 FVKESK. V was clipped by 1 base and J by 5 bases; unmatched bases: 14. This CDR3 region has 19 residues. This CDR3 reads CASSQVKLDGLAGDDEQYF. The CDR3 DNA, read in part, is TGTGCCAGCAGCCAAGTCAAACTGGACGGACTAGCGGGAGACGACGAG.

Incomplete CDR3 DNA: TGCAGTGCTAGGGGCGACAGGGAGCATCAGCCC. Its translation: CSARGDREHQP. The full CDR3 sequence reads CSARGDREHQPQHF. This sequence joins TRBV20-1 and TRBJ1-5, with TRBD1 matching over 7 bases. The CDR3 end is not reached by the read, which stops 3 residues before it; the germline J gene fills it in. Germline V lookup: CDR1 DFQATT, CDR2 SNEGSKA (reference sequence). The CDR3 spans 14 residues. V was pared by 3 bases and J by 5 bases, with 7 bases of the junction left unmatched.

This CDR3 reads CASSIAVAKNIQYF. The covered CDR3 bases are TGTGCCAGTAGTATAGCGGTAGCCAAAAACATT. This chain joins TRBV19 and TRBJ2-4; D call uncertain. The read ends 3 residues before the CDR3 terminus; that terminus is restored from the germline J gene. In germline, CDR1 is LNHDA, CDR2 SQIVND (reference sequence). This CDR3 contains 14 residues. The germline V and J ends were trimmed by 1 base and 0 bases, with 4 bases remaining between them. Complete variable domain (other parts from reference TRBV19 and TRBJ2-4): DGGITQSPKYLFRKEGQNVTLSCEQNLNHDAMYWYRQDPGQGLRLIYYSQIVNDFQKGDIAEGYSVSREKKESFPLTVTSAQKNPTAFYLCASSIAVAKNIQYFGAGTRLSVL.

In the case of this clone: Mismatch with germline at one junction end may stem from a read error. The CDR3 is cut off 3 residues early in the read; its end comes from the germline J gene. The rearrangement joins TRBV4-2 to TRBJ1-2; 9 bases match TRBD1. Germline CDR1 and CDR2: LGHNA and YNFKEQ. This CDR3 has 13 amino acids. The CDR3 protein is CASSQDRGYGYTF. The CDR3 DNA, read in part, is TGCGCCAGCAGCCAGGACAGGGGCTATGGC.